The entry that follows covers one T cell receptor (beta chain) sequence. Its specific antigen is unknown. No quality values exist for individual bases; no much larger clone is one base distant. Its CDR3 holds 15 amino acids, cysteine through phenylalanine. Only the CDR3 region is kept as DNA, spanning 45 bases read in frame from base 1. This sample was included in a study of blood T cell repertoires in COVID-19 (TCRdb year 2020). At the level of the whole study: Collaborator samples came from the United States, Italy and Spain and covered acute and convalescent phases of COVID-19. The material from the prospective study consisted of cDNA or gDNA derived from T cells, B-cell-depleted T cells, or PBMCs. Deeply sampled blood TCRbeta repertoires from subjects exposed to, actively infected with, or recovered from COVID-19 were included in the dataset. The repertoires were released in a freely available public database meant as a resource for research on the immune response to SARS-CoV-2. Samples came from the ongoing ImmuneRACE study (first 160 participants) plus 1,254 subjects from 6 global collaborators. A de-identified subject ID, COVID-19 status, age in years and sex were almost always included in the sample metadata. Where available, HLA class I and class II types were obtained from metadata supplied by the sample provider rather than from assay-based typing.

The immunoSEQ Assay, a bias-controlled multiplex PCR, was used to amplify TCRbeta CDR3 regions from genomic DNA. As for the authors' bioinformatics: The number of nucleated cells in each sample was estimated from the amplification of reference gene primers within the assay. Sequence reads were collapsed and filtered to measure the absolute abundance of every unique TCRbeta CDR3 rearrangement. For each sample, productive Simpson clonality was calculated as the square root of Simpson's diversity index across productive rearrangements. The clones in this table, taken by TCRdb from immuneACCESS, are in-frame only. Not every clone is retained; where verified, under half of the shortfall comes from an unresolved V gene, and the cause of the rest is unknown. D and trimming were read from the DNA, whereas the V and J calls and clone size are those reported in that table. A total of approximately 200,000 clones appear in this sample, roughly 87% of them only once. The ten largest clones represent around 10% of the sample.

Beyond this particular receptor, the publication reports: Clinical and demographic metadata were provided uncurated, with the amount varying by source and participant.

In the prospective study, participants were about 18 to 95 years old, resided in about two dozen geographic areas of the United States, and were enrolled through a virtual design. In the prospective study, cohorts were assigned on the basis of participant-reported clinical history obtained from a screening survey and a study questionnaire. In the prospective study, whole blood, serum and a nasopharyngeal or oropharyngeal swab were collected from each participant by mobile phlebotomists. Participants in the prospective study had the option to provide additional blood draws and questionnaires over a 2-month period. Before DNA extraction, blood samples from the prospective study were shipped at room temperature or frozen.

Source material: PBMCs or T cells enriched from blood (not recorded which). The sequence joins TRBV21-1 to TRBJ1-5; TRBD1 is taken as the D call from the table, unchecked against the DNA. TRBV21-1 is termed a pseudogene. The source of this sequence is a man younger than 30 with acute COVID-19. For the CDR3, the sequence is CASSKEGETSQPQHF. DNA sequence: TGTGCCAGCAGCAAAGAGGGGGAGACGAGCCAGCCCCAGCATTTT.